Listed below are T cell receptor beta chains from one sample, sequenced in a study of blood T cell repertoires in COVID-19. TCRdb's table, derived via immunoSEQ multiplex PCR, lists solely in-frame clones and lacks some. Seen here are 650,000 to 800,000 clones, around 89% observed once, and the top ten hold about 0.24%. The sample comprised peripheral blood. These receptor sequences come from a woman aged 18-29 years with acute or convalescent COVID-19. Each CDR3 is given with its conserved first and last residue. A D gene is named only where the DNA matches it firmly. The listing skips clone size in some rows; elsewhere it reads once, few, many or a size class.

v_call	j_call	d_call	clone_size	cdr3_aa	cdr3_nt
TRBV6-5	TRBJ1-3	-	-	CASIEGYSSGNTIYF	TGTGCCAGCATCGAAGGCTACAGCTCTGGAAACACCATATATTTT
TRBV24-1	TRBJ2-1	-	once	CATSESLANEQFF	TGTGCCACCAGTGAATCACTAGCTAATGAGCAGTTCTTC
TRBV13	TRBJ2-3	TRBD2	-	CASSLRLGGGRTDTQYF	TGTGCCAGCAGCTTAAGGTTGGGCGGGGGTCGCACAGATACGCAGTATTTT
TRBV19	TRBJ1-4	-	-	CASSAPQGLNEKLFF	TGTGCCAGTAGTGCCCCACAGGGTTTGAATGAAAAACTGTTTTTT
TRBV4-1	TRBJ1-3	-	-	CASSVLLTTSTGNTIYF	TGCGCCAGCAGTGTGTTATTAACTACCTCCACCGGAAACACCATATATTTT
TRBV4-1	TRBJ1-5	-	-	CASSQDPYYSNQPQHF	TGCGCCAGCAGCCAAGATCCCTATTATAGCAATCAGCCCCAGCATTTT
TRBV27	TRBJ2-7	TRBD1	-	CASSFGRGISYEQYF	TGTGCCAGCAGTTTCGGCAGGGGGATCTCCTACGAGCAGTACTTC
TRBV6-5	TRBJ1-1	-	-	CAIPGLATTDTEAFF	TGTGCCATCCCTGGATTAGCCACAACCGACACTGAAGCTTTCTTT
TRBV27	TRBJ2-1	-	-	CASSDLVGRDYNEQFF	TGTGCCAGCAGTGACCTTGTGGGGCGGGACTACAATGAGCAGTTCTTC
TRBV30	TRBJ1-2	TRBD1	-	CAWSGFGTARNYGYTF	TGTGCCTGGAGTGGGTTCGGGACAGCGAGGAACTATGGCTACACCTTC
TRBV11-3	TRBJ2-7	TRBD2	-	CASSLGWGGSYEQYF	TGTGCCAGCAGCTTGGGCTGGGGGGGCTCCTACGAGCAGTACTTC
TRBV3-1/TRBV3-2	TRBJ1-6	-	-	CASSRYPTGYDSPLHF	TGTGCCAGCAGCCGATACCCAACAGGGTATGATTCACCCCTCCACTTT
TRBV4-3	TRBJ2-3	-	once	CASSQENPGTDTQYF	TGCGCCAGCAGCCAAGAGAACCCGGGCACAGATACGCAGTATTTT